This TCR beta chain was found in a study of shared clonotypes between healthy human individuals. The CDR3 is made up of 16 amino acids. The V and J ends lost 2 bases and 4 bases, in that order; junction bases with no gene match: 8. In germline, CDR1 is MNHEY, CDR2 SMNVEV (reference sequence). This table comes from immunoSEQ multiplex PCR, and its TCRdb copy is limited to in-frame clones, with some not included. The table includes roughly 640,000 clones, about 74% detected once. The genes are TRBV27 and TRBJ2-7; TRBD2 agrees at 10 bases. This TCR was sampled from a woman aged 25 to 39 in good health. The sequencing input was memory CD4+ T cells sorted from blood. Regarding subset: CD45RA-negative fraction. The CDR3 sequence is CASSLITSGTRYEQYF. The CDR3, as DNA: TGTGCCAGCAGTTTAATCACTAGCGGGACCAGGTACGAGCAGTACTTC.